This entry lists 3 T cell receptor beta chains sequenced from one sample in a study of T cell responses to AZD1222 COVID-19 vaccine. The protocol was immunoSEQ multiplex PCR, while the TCRdb copy is restricted to in-frame clones and leaves out a portion. Among 120,000 to 150,000 clones listed, around 90% were seen once. This material consisted of peripheral blood, taken 28 days after the second AZD1222 dose. The source of these receptors is an adult who received the AZD1222 COVID-19 vaccine.

CDR3 amino acids: CASSLGEGEQFF. The DNA of the CDR3 is TGTGCCAGCAGCTTAGGGGAGGGTGAGCAGTTCTTC. The chain couples TRBV7-9 to TRBJ2-1, with 7 bases identical to TRBD2. V shed 1 base and J 9 bases; nucleotides not matched to a gene: 0. Germline CDR1 and CDR2: SEHNR and FQNEAQ (reference sequence). The CDR3 contains 12 residues.

The rearrangement uses TRBV7-9 and TRBJ2-5, with D possibly being TRBD1 (6 bases). Germline loops: CDR1 SEHNR, CDR2 FQNEAQ (reference sequence). CDR3 length: 16 amino acids. Trimming took 2 bases from V and 4 from J, leaving 17 bases between them. The CDR3 reads CASSLWLTGQGETQYF. The CDR3 DNA is TGTGCCAGCAGCTTATGGCTTACGGGACAAGGAGAGACCCAGTACTTC.

The chain links TRBV7-9 to TRBJ1-2; 9 bases match TRBD1. Per the germline V gene, CDR1 is SEHNR and CDR2 is FQNEAQ (reference sequence). The CDR3 totals 15 residues. The ends lost 5 bases at V and 6 bases at J; junction bases unmatched: 10. The CDR3 protein is CASSRSGTGIDGYTF. CDR3 in DNA: TGTGCCAGCAGCAGAAGCGGGACAGGGATTGATGGCTACACCTTC. Full variable domain (outside the CDR3, taken from reference TRBV7-9 and TRBJ1-2): DTGVSQNPRHKITKRGQNVTFRCDPISEHNRLYWYRQTLGQGPEFLTYFQNEAQLEKSRLLSDRFSAERPKGSFSTLEIQRTEQGDSAMYLCASSRSGTGIDGYTFGSGTRLTVV.